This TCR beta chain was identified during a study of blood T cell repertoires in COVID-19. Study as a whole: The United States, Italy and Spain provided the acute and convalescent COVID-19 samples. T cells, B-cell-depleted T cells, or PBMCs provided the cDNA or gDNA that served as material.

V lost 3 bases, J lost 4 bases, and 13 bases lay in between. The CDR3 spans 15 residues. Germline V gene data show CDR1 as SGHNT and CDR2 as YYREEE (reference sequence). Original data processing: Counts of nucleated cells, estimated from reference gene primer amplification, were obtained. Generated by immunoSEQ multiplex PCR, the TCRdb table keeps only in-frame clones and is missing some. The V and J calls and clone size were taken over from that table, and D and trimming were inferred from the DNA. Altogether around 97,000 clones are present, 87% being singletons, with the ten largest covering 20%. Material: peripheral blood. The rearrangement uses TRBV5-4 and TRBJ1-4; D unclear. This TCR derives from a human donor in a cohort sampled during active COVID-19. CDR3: CASSSGSQYNEKLFF. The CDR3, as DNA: TGTGCCAGCAGCTCGGGGAGCCAGTATAATGAAAAACTGTTTTTT. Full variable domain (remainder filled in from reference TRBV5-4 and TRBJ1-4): ETGVTQSPTHLIKTRGQQVTLRCSSQSGHNTVSWYQQALGQGPQFIFQYYREEENGRGNFPPRFSGLQFPNYSSELNVNALELDDSALYLCASSSGSQYNEKLFFGSGTQLSVL.